This T cell receptor beta chain emerged from a study of blood T cell repertoires in COVID-19. In the study's own analysis: Reference gene primer amplification gave nucleated cell count estimates. Libraries were prepared by immunoSEQ multiplex PCR; TCRdb keeps only in-frame clonotypes and omits some of them. The V and J calls and clone size are taken from that table; D and trimming were inferred from the DNA. The sample holds 230,000 or so clones, 80% to 85% seen once. The recovered donors of Cohort 3 showed two negative PCRs, clearance, or symptom resolution. The TCR originated in a man in his fifties or sixties who had recovered from COVID-19. Source material: PBMCs or T cells enriched from blood (not recorded which).

DNA for the CDR3: TGTGCCAGCACGACAGGGCCGGCTACTGGAAACACCATATATTTT. Translation gives CASTTGPATGNTIYF. The rearrangement links TRBV7-9 to TRBJ1-3, with TRBD1 matching over 7 bases. Germline V gene sequence: CDR1 SEHNR, CDR2 FQNEAQ (reference sequence). This CDR3 has 15 amino acids. J gave up 2 bases and V 7 bases, and 8 bases lay outside the gene matches. Full variable domain (missing parts from reference TRBV7-9 and TRBJ1-3): DTGVSQNPRHKITKRGQNVTFRCDPISEHNRLYWYRQTLGQGPEFLTYFQNEAQLEKSRLLSDRFSAERPKGSFSTLEIQRTEQGDSAMYLCASTTGPATGNTIYFGEGSWLTVV.